The 15 T cell receptor beta chains given below trace back to one sample, sequenced in a study of neurological immune-mediated disorders. TCRdb itself ran the 5' RACE reads through MiXCR, one entry per CDR3 protein. The sample lists approximately 36,000 distinct CDR3 sequences, roughly 15% seen once, with about a quarter in the top ten. The sample comprised PBMCs. These receptors were collected from a woman between 50 and 59 years old with HTLV-1-associated myelopathy (HAM/TSP).

At least ten counts were recorded for this clonotype. V and J are TRBV29-1 and TRBJ2-4; the match to TRBD2 covers 8 bases. Germline-derived CDR1 and CDR2 are SQVTM and ANQGSEA. V was clipped by 5 bases and J by 9 bases; unmatched bases: 15. This CDR3 comprises 15 residues. Here the CDR3 DNA reads TGCAGCGTTCCCATTGGACACCCGGGAGGGGGCATTCAGTACTTC. This encodes CSVPIGHPGGGIQYF.

The chain joins TRBV5-6 to TRBJ2-1, with 8 bases fitting TRBD1. Germline V gene lookup returns CDR1 SGHDT and CDR2 YYEEEE. The ends lost 4 bases at V and 3 bases at J; junction bases unmatched: 6. This CDR3 region has 15 residues. The CDR3 DNA follows: TGTGCCAGCAGCGGGGGGACAGGCAGCTACAATGAGCAGTTCTTC. Translating gives CASSGGTGSYNEQFF.

The table lists this clonotype with many counts. The chain recombines TRBV3-1 with TRBJ2-7; a possible D gene is TRBD2 (6 bases). The V end was cut by 0 bases, the J end by 0 bases, with 15 bases between. This CDR3 is 17 amino acids long. CDR1 and CDR2 (germline): LGHDT, YNNKEL (reference sequence). The chain's CDR3 is CASSQDPASVFSYEQYF. The CDR3, as DNA: TGTGCCAGCAGCCAAGATCCAGCTAGCGTTTTCTCCTACGAGCAGTACTTC.

Ten or more counts support this clonotype. V and J are TRBV5-1 and TRBJ1-2; weak D call: TRBD1 (6 bases). Germline V CDR1 and CDR2: SGHRS, YFSETQ. Trimming cost V 3 bases and J 10 bases, with 13 bases left between them. This CDR3 is 12 amino acids long. The CDR3 coding sequence is TGCGCCAGCAGCTCGGGCGGGGGGGCCTACACCTTC. This codes for CASSSGGGAYTF.

This clonotype was found many times. V is TRBV11-2 and J is TRBJ2-2; 7 bases fit TRBD1. The CDR3 consists of 15 residues. CDR1 is SGHAT, CDR2 FQNNGV, per germline. V lost 5 bases to trimming and J lost 5 bases; unmatched junction nucleotides: 8. CDR3 DNA: TGTGCCAGCAGCCTAACAGGGGCCTCGACCGGGGAGCTGTTTTTT. Its protein product is CASSLTGASTGELFF.

This clonotype was recorded many times. The chain combines TRBV7-2 with TRBJ1-5; 8 positions agree with TRBD1. The germline V gene has CDR1 SGHTA and CDR2 FQGNSA. CDR3 size: 14 residues. The V gene end was trimmed by 5 bases and the J gene end by 7 bases; junction bases not matched to a gene: 7. The CDR3 nucleotides read TGTGCCAGCAGCCCGGACAGGGTGGGCCAGCCCCAGCATTTT. Its translation is CASSPDRVGQPQHF.

There are many counts of this clonotype. J is TRBJ1-1 and V is TRBV20-1; 7 nucleotides agree with TRBD1. V gave up 0 bases and J gave up 6 bases; unmatched junction bases: 7. The V gene's germline CDR1 is DFQATT and CDR2 SNEGSKA (reference sequence). The CDR3 spans 14 residues. CDR3 DNA: TGCAGTGCTAGAGAGAGGGGGCGCAGGGCTGAAGCTTTCTTT. Translating it yields CSARERGRRAEAFF.

To note about this clonotype: At one end, the junction sequence differs from germline, possibly due to a read error. CDR3 region: CSAPSSGEETQYF. CDR3 nucleotide sequence: TGCAGTGCGCCGTCTAGCGGGGAAGAGACCCAGTATTTC. The chain has TRBV20-1 and TRBJ2-5; 9 nucleotides line up with TRBD2. Germline CDR1 and CDR2: DFQATT and SNEGSKA (reference sequence). The CDR3 is 13 amino acids.

Note on this clonotype: A much larger clone differs by one base, so this may be a read error. V is TRBV5-5 and J is TRBJ2-2; maybe TRBD2 (6 bases). The CDR3 length is 15 residues. Germline V CDR1 and CDR2: SGHKS, YYEKEE (reference sequence). The CDR3 here is CSSRRAGGITGELFF. Here the CDR3 DNA reads TGTTCCAGCAGAAGGGCCGGGGGTATCACCGGGGAGCTGTTTTTT. Full variable domain (outside the CDR3, taken from reference TRBV5-5 and TRBJ2-2): DAGVTQSPTHLIKTRGQQVTLRCSPISGHKSVSWYQQVLGQGPQFIFQYYEKEERGRGNFPDRFSARQFPNYSSELNVNALLLGDSALYLCSSRRAGGITGELFFGEGSRLTVL.

This clonotype was seen at least ten times. The rearrangement uses TRBV20-1 and TRBJ1-4; tentatively, D is TRBD1 (6 bases). The germline gives CDR1 DFQATT, CDR2 SNEGSKA (reference sequence). The V end lost 3 bases, the J end lost 4 bases, and 12 bases lay between the germline ends. The CDR3 loop spans 14 amino acids. CDR3 region: CSARAGANNEKLFF. The CDR3 nucleotides read TGCAGTGCTAGGGCGGGGGCAAATAATGAAAAACTGTTTTTT.

This clonotype was seen ten or more times. The chain is built from TRBV7-8 and TRBJ2-5; 10 positions match TRBD1. The CDR3 is 17 residues long. With V trimmed by 3 bases and J by 5 bases, 12 bases remained unmatched. Germline V lookup: CDR1 SGHVS, CDR2 FQNEAQ. CDR3 sequence reads: CASSFRPGQGLRETQYF. CDR3 DNA sequence: TGTGCCAGCAGCTTTCGACCGGGACAGGGGTTAAGGGAGACCCAGTACTTC.

This clonotype has ten or more counts. J is TRBJ1-6 and V is TRBV5-1, with no clear D. The V and J ends lost 4 bases and 10 bases respectively, with 12 bases between them. Germline V gene data show CDR1 as SGHRS and CDR2 as YFSETQ. The CDR3 is 13 residues long. The CDR3 here is CASSAERKSPLHF. In DNA form, the CDR3 reads TGCGCCAGCAGCGCCGAGCGAAAATCACCCCTCCACTTT.

This clonotype was detected ten times or more. The gene calls are TRBV9 and TRBJ1-1; no reliable D call. Germline V gives CDR1 SGDLS, CDR2 YYNGEE. This CDR3 region has 12 residues. V lost 1 base, J lost 2 bases, and 3 bases lay in between. The DNA for the CDR3 is TGTGCCAGCAGCGTAAGTAACACTGAAGCTTTCTTT. Protein: CASSVSNTEAFF.

This clonotype has ten or more counts. The V and J genes are TRBV18 and TRBJ2-4, with 8 bases identical to TRBD1. The length of the CDR3 is 13 residues. Germline CDR1 KGHSH, CDR2 LQKENI. J gave up 5 bases and V 6 bases, and 3 bases lay outside the gene matches. CDR3 coding DNA: TGTGCCAGCTCTGGACAGGGTGAAAACATTCAGTACTTC. Translation gives CASSGQGENIQYF. The full variable domain, its missing parts supplied by reference TRBV18 and TRBJ2-4, is NAGVMQNPRHLVRRRGQEARLRCSPMKGHSHVYWYRQLPEEGLKFMVYLQKENIIDESGMPKERFSAEFPKEGPSILRIQQVVRGDSAAYFCASSGQGENIQYFGAGTRLSVL.

This clonotype has ten or more counts. The chain links TRBV15 to TRBJ1-2; no definite D call. Deletions cut 5 bases from V and 1 base from J, with 17 bases between. The CDR3 sequence is 16 residues long. Germline V lookup: CDR1 LNHNV, CDR2 YYDKDF (reference sequence). The CDR3 bases are TGTGCCACCAGCGATCGTGGGAGCGGGATTAACTATGGCTACACCTTC. Residues: CATSDRGSGINYGYTF.